This T cell receptor beta chain emerged from a study of vaccination effects on CD4 cells after COVID-19. Produced via immunoSEQ multiplex PCR; TCRdb's table is partial and in-frame only. The table has 20,000 to 30,000 clones, approximately 69% seen once. This clone was found a few times. Its target is not known. This sample includes further DNA sequences coding for the same CDR3. This CDR3 comprises 12 residues. The trim removed 5 bases at V and 8 bases at J, leaving 5 bases unmatched. Germline V gives CDR1 SEHNR, CDR2 FQNEAQ (reference sequence). CD4+ T cells specific for antigen were expanded with viral peptide pools by the ViraFEST assay before sequencing. Scientists isolated CD4+ T cells after a roughly ten-day culture period ended. SARS-CoV-2 infection was confirmed by PCR in the person between March and December 2020.

The TCR originated in a human donor who had a prior SARS-CoV-2 infection. The sequencing here drew on CD4+ T cells from PBMCs cultured with SARS-CoV-2 spike peptides, taken before COVID-19 vaccination. The J gene is TRBJ1-2, the V gene TRBV7-9, with 7 bases identical to TRBD1. CDR3 in DNA: TGTGCCAGCAGCCCGCCACAGGGGGGCTACACCTTC. Translating gives CASSPPQGGYTF.